Listed below are T cell receptor beta chains from one sample, sequenced in a study of beta chain features in type 1 diabetes. Using immunoSEQ multiplex PCR, the repertoire was profiled, and TCRdb retains in-frame clones only, with some absent. The sample lists 900,000 or so clones, about a sixth occurring once. Sequencing input: naive CD4+ T cells from blood. All receptors derive from a woman aged 18-29 years in good health. CDR3s include the opening cysteine and the closing phenylalanine or tryptophan.

v_gene,CDR3aa
TRBV7-2,CASTRDRSYEQYF
TRBV6-1,CASSEIAESQPQHF
TRBV28,CASSLSRDRVNEQFF
TRBV7-9,CASSFRYGRRAGQETQYF
TRBV19,CASSRKIPGLAGAHYEQYF
TRBV5-6,CASSFRGNNEKLFF
TRBV7-2,CASSLARGTYEQYF
TRBV9,CASSVAVAANTGELFF
TRBV28,CASSLFPHHEQYF
TRBV2,CASRDPNTEAFF
TRBV10-3,CAISPQRGTSGRAVHEQYF
TRBV7-2,CASSLLMAAGANVLTF
TRBV11-2,CASSLVRGQGSRQFF
TRBV28,CASRGGASETQYF
TRBV19,CASSSEWDIQYF
TRBV4-3,CASSQVGEVQGYTEAFF
TRBV5-1,CASSLLAGGLRYEQYF
TRBV28,CASSFTGEAFF
TRBV7-9,CASEEVNEQFF
TRBV15,CATSKQDRDYGYTF
TRBV13,CASSLGGVNGYTF
TRBV4-2,CASSQDTIRHNEQFF
TRBV7-9,CASSHSNRKRVFYNEQFF
TRBV6-5,CASRDRRRQFF
TRBV6-6,CASTNRGAEAFF
TRBV4-3,CASSQVLALTEQYF
TRBV5-1,CASSLDGEQYF
TRBV21-1,CASPDGAFF
TRBV14,CASIRRGRYRNTEAFF
TRBV15,CATKGQLQETQYF
TRBV7-9,CASSPHKVQDYGYTF
TRBV27,CASSLGIYNEQFF
TRBV6-1,CASSPRRDQPQHF
TRBV28,CASSEPRAGYEQYF
TRBV7-8,CASSSAGYTEAFF
TRBV5-1,CASSLSKGRREEQYF
TRBV7-3,CASSFMGNTQYF
TRBV11-1,CASSHEGQRRGEQFF
TRBV9,CASSVGSGSVETQYF
TRBV27,CASTPAGQNPSYEQYF
TRBV4-3,CASSQITSGSGRTDTQYF
TRBV5-5,CASSLSGIAKNIQYF
TRBV28,CASSPPPGLADSYEQYF